These 14 T cell receptor beta chains originate from one sample sequenced in a study of cytomegalovirus exposure and HLA in healthy donors (TCRdb year 2017). The library came from the immunoSEQ multiplex PCR assay. For the multiplex PCR, a mixture combining 60 forward primers for TCR Vbeta segments and 13 reverse primers for TCR Jbeta segments was used. The source is immuneACCESS, and TCRdb retained only in-frame sequences with V and J called. Part of the clones is not carried over; for the studies checked, unresolved V genes explain less than half of this, and the remainder is unexplained. The sample includes about 130,000 clones, with 75% to 80% observed a single time. The ten largest make up 2% to 2.5% of the sample. Source material: PBMCs. The receptors stem from a man aged 25-45 years in good health and CMV-seronegative.

In DNA form, the CDR3 reads TGCGCCAGCAGCGCCCTCAAGGGGCTAACATACGAGCAGTACTTC. As protein: CASSALKGLTYEQYF. The rearrangement links TRBV5-1 to TRBJ2-7, with D possibly matching TRBD1 (5 bases). This CDR3 spans 15 amino acids. Looked up from germline, CDR1 is SGHRS and CDR2 is YFSETQ. V was pared by 4 bases and J by 4 bases, with 18 bases between.

The rearrangement links TRBV11-1 to TRBJ2-1; D is uncertain. With 4 bases removed from V and 7 bases from J, the gap between germline ends came to 11 bases. CDR3 length: 13 residues. Germline CDR1 and CDR2: SGHAT and FQDESV (reference sequence). The CDR3 DNA reads TGTGCCAGCAGCTCGCTGAGCGCAAATGAGCAGTTCTTC. It yields the protein CASSSLSANEQFF.

This CDR3 reads CASSAGLAGYEQYF. CDR3 DNA: TGTGCCAGCAGCGCGGGACTAGCTGGATACGAGCAGTACTTC. The V call is TRBV9, the J call TRBJ2-7, with 9 bases matching TRBD2. The CDR3 sequence is 14 residues long. Germline lookup yields CDR1 SGDLS and CDR2 YYNGEE. J lost 4 bases, V lost 3 bases, and 5 bases had no gene match.

The chain recombines TRBV29-1 with TRBJ2-5; possible D gene TRBD1, 5 bases. The CDR3 has 12 residues. V was trimmed by 4 bases and J by 4 bases, leaving 10 bases between them. Germline V gene lookup returns CDR1 SQVTM and CDR2 ANQGSEA. CDR3 protein: CSVVAGRETQYF. The DNA for the CDR3 is TGCAGCGTTGTCGCAGGGCGAGAGACCCAGTACTTC.

The CDR3 DNA reads as TGTGCCAGCAGCCGACAGTTTCCGGGCTCTGGGGCCAACGTCCTGACTTTC. Its protein product is CASSRQFPGSGANVLTF. The chain joins TRBV5-4 to TRBJ2-6; TRBD1 might be the D (5 bases). V lost 4 bases, J lost 0 bases, and 14 bases lay in between. Germline V gives CDR1 SGHNT, CDR2 YYREEE (reference sequence). The CDR3 covers 17 residues.

The chain couples TRBV7-9 to TRBJ1-2; D unclear. CDR1 and CDR2 (germline): SEHNR, FQNEAQ (reference sequence). V was clipped by 5 bases and J by 4 bases, with 14 bases between them. The CDR3 covers 14 residues. DNA for the CDR3: TGTGCCAGCAGCCCTAGAGGAAGGCCCTATGGCTACACCTTC. Protein product: CASSPRGRPYGYTF.

V and J are TRBV10-2 and TRBJ2-2; D is ambiguous. Germline V gene sequence: CDR1 WSHSY, CDR2 SAAADI. This CDR3 is built from 14 residues. The V gene lost 5 bases and the J gene lost 1 base, with 8 bases spanning the gap. The chain's CDR3 is CASSPAGNTGELFF. For the CDR3, the DNA is TGCGCCAGCAGTCCAGCAGGGAACACCGGGGAGCTGTTTTTT.

The chain joins TRBV29-1 to TRBJ2-7; 13 bases fit TRBD2. The V segment lost 5 bases and the J segment 7 bases; nucleotides outside the gene matches: 14. This CDR3 region has 16 residues. CDR1 and CDR2 (germline): SQVTM, ANQGSEA. The CDR3 DNA sequence: TGCAGCGTTCTAGGACTAGCGGGAGAACCTTGGGGGGAGCAGTACTTC. Translation gives CSVLGLAGEPWGEQYF.

This rearrangement joins TRBV7-2 to TRBJ2-1; tentatively, D is TRBD2 (5 bases). CDR3 length: 17 amino acids. CDR1 and CDR2 (germline): SGHTA, FQGNSA. Deletions cut 5 bases from V and 4 bases from J, with 21 bases between. CDR3 protein: CASSNDPRAEKYNEQFF. The CDR3 coding sequence is TGTGCCAGCAGCAACGACCCGCGAGCGGAGAAATACAATGAGCAGTTCTTC.

This chain links TRBV28 with TRBJ2-7; 12 nucleotides agree with TRBD2. V lost 6 bases, J lost 5 bases, and 14 bases stayed unmatched. This CDR3 region has 17 residues. In germline, CDR1 is MDHEN, CDR2 SYDVKM. This chain's CDR3 is CASSSPQTSGSKDEQYF. CDR3 sequence (DNA): TGTGCCAGCAGCTCCCCCCAGACTAGCGGGAGTAAGGACGAGCAGTACTTC.

The chain links TRBV27 to TRBJ2-1, with D maybe TRBD1 (7 bases). This CDR3 is built from 11 residues. The germline V gene encodes CDR1 MNHEY and CDR2 SMNVEV (reference sequence). V lost 7 bases, J lost 7 bases, and 8 bases lay in between. The CDR3 DNA sequence: TGTGCCAGCACAGGGGGGAATGAGCAGTTCTTC. Amino acid sequence: CASTGGNEQFF.

The genes are TRBV4-1 and TRBJ2-7; the D gene is possibly TRBD2 (5 bases). Looked up from germline, CDR1 is MGHRA and CDR2 is YSYEKL. CDR3 length equals 15 residues. The V end was cut by 4 bases, the J end by 0 bases, with 13 bases between. The CDR3 here is CASSPLRSGSYEQYF. DNA of the CDR3: TGCGCCAGCAGCCCCTTAAGAAGCGGCTCCTACGAGCAGTACTTC.

V and J are TRBV27 and TRBJ2-5; D may be TRBD1 or TRBD2 (5 bases each). The J call may be wrong; the DNA end is better matched by TRBJ2-7. Germline V gives CDR1 MNHEY, CDR2 SMNVEV (reference sequence). This CDR3 has 13 amino acids. The DNA for the CDR3 is TGTGCCAGCAGTCCCGGGACGGACTACGAGCAGTACTTC. Its protein is CASSPGTDYEQYF.

The gene calls are TRBV6-1 and TRBJ2-7; a weak D match, TRBD1 (5 bases). CDR3 length equals 18 residues. V lost 1 base, J lost 1 base, and 20 bases lay in between. Germline V gene data show CDR1 as MNHNS and CDR2 as SASEGT. The CDR3 nucleotides are TGTGCCAGCAGTGAAGGGGGTGGGCCCCGGCAGGGATCCTACGAGCAGTACTTC. Protein: CASSEGGGPRQGSYEQYF.